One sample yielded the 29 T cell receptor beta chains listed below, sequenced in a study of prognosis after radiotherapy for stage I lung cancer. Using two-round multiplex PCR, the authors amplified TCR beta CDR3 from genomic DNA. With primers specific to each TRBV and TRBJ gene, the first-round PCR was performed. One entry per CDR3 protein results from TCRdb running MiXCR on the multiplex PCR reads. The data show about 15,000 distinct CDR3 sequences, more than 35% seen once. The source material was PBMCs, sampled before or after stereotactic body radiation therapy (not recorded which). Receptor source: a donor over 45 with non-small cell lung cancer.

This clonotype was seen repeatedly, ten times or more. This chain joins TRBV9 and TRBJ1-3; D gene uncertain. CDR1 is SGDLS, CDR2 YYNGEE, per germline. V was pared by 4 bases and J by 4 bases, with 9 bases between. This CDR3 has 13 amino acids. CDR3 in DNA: TGTGCCAGCAGCTCAGGACCCGGAAACACCATATATTTT. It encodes CASSSGPGNTIYF.

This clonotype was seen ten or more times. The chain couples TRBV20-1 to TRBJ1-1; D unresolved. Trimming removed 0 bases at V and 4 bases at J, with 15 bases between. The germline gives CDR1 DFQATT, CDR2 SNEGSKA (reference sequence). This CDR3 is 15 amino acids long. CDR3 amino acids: CSARDRGHVVTEAFF. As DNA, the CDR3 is TGCAGTGCTAGAGATCGGGGTCACGTTGTCACTGAAGCTTTCTTT.

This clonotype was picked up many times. CDR3 amino acids: CASSQDIGTLNTEAFF. CDR3 sequence (DNA): TGTGCCAGCAGCCAAGATATCGGGACCTTGAACACTGAAGCTTTCTTT. V is TRBV14 and J is TRBJ1-1; a weak D match, TRBD1 (5 bases). Germline V gene lookup returns CDR1 SGHDN and CDR2 FVKESK. The CDR3 length is 16 residues. The germline V and J ends were trimmed by 0 bases and 0 bases, with 11 bases remaining between them.

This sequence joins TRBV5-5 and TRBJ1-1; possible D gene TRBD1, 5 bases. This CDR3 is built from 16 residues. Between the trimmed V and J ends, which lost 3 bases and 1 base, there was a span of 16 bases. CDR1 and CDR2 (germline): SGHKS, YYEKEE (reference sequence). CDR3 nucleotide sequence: TGTGCCAGCAGCTACAGAGGAAGGGGTTCGAACACTGAAGCTTTCTTT. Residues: CASSYRGRGSNTEAFF.

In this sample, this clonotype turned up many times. The CDR3 reads CASSPAGAFANGYTF. As DNA, the CDR3 is TGTGCCAGCAGTCCTGCAGGGGCCTTCGCAAATGGCTACACCTTC. This chain joins TRBV28 and TRBJ1-2; D possibly corresponds to TRBD1 (6 bases). The CDR3 has 15 amino acids. Germline V lookup: CDR1 MDHEN, CDR2 SYDVKM. V shed 5 bases and J shed 6 bases, with 19 bases lying between them.

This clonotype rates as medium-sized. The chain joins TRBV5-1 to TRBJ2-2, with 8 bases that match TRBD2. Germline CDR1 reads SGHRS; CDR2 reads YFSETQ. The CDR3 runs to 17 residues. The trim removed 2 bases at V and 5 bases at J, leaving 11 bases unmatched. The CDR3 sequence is CASSLFGSGSGTGELFF. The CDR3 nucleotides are TGCGCCAGCAGCTTATTTGGAAGCGGGAGTGGGACCGGGGAGCTGTTTTTT.

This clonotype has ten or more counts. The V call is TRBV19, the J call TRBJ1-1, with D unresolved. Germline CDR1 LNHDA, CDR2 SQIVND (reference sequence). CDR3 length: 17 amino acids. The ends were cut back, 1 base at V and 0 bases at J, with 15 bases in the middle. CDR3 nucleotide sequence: TGTGCCAGTAGTATAGGTAGGAGAACTTTTATGAACACTGAAGCTTTCTTT. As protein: CASSIGRRTFMNTEAFF.

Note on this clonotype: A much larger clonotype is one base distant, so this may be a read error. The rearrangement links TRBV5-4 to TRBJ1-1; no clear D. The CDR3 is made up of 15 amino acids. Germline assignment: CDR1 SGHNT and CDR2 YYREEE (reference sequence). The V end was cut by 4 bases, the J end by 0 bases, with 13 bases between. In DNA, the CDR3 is TGTGCCAGCAGCACACCCGGTGCGGTGAACACTGAAGCTTTCTTT. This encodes CASSTPGAVNTEAFF.

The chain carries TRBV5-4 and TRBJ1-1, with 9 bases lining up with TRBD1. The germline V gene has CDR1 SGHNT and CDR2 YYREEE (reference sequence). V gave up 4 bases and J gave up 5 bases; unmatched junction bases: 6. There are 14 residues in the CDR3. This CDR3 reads CASSLGQGVTEAFF. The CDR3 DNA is TGTGCCAGCAGCCTGGGACAGGGCGTAACTGAAGCTTTCTTT. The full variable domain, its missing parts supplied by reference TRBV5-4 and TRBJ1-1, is ETGVTQSPTHLIKTRGQQVTLRCSSQSGHNTVSWYQQALGQGPQFIFQYYREEENGRGNFPPRFSGLQFPNYSSELNVNALELDDSALYLCASSLGQGVTEAFFGQGTRLTVV.

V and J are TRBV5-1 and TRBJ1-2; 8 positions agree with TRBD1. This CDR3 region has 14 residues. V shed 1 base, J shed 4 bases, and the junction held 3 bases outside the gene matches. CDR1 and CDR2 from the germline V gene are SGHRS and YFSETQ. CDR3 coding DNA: TGCGCCAGCAGCTTGCGACAGGGGTTCTATGGCTACACCTTC. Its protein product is CASSLRQGFYGYTF.

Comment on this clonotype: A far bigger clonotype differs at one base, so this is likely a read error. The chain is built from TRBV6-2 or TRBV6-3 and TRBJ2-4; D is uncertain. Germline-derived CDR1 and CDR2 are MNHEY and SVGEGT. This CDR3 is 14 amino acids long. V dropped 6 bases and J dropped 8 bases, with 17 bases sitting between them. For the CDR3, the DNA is TGTGCCAGCAGACCCCCCCAGGTATCGTACATTCAGTACTTC. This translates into CASRPPQVSYIQYF.

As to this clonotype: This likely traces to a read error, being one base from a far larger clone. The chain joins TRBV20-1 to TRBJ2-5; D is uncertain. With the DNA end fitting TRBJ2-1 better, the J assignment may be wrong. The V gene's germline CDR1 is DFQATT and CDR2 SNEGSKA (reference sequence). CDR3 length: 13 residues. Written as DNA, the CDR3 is TGCAGTGCTCGGAGCTGGAGAAGATATGAGCAGTTCTTC. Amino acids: CSARSWRRYEQFF.

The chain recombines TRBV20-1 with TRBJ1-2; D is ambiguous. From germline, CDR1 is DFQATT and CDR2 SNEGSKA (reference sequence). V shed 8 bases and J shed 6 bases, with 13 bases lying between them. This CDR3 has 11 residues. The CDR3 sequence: CSNREKHGYTF. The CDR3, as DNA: TGCAGTAATAGAGAGAAGCATGGCTACACCTTC.

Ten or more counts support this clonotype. The CDR3 region is CASSETAGTGYTF. DNA for the CDR3: TGTGCCAGCAGCGAGACGGCGGGGACTGGCTACACCTTC. The chain uses TRBV5-5 and TRBJ1-2; D might be TRBD1 (5 bases). Trimming removed 4 bases from V and 7 bases from J, with 14 bases in between. The germline gives CDR1 SGHKS, CDR2 YYEKEE (reference sequence). This CDR3 contains 13 residues.

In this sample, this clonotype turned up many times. The chain's CDR3 is CASSLTLSYTDTQYF. The CDR3 DNA follows: TGTGCCAGCAGCTTAACTCTATCGTACACAGATACGCAGTATTTT. The rearrangement links TRBV7-9 to TRBJ2-3; D gene uncertain. The CDR3 runs 15 residues. CDR1 is SEHNR and CDR2 is FQNEAQ in the germline V gene (reference sequence). The V end lost 2 bases, the J end lost 2 bases, and 11 bases lay between the germline ends.

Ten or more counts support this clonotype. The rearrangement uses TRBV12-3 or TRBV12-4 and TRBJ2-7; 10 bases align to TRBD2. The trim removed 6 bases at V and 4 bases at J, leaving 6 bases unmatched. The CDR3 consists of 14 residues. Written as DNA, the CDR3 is TGTGCCAGCAGCGATAGCGGGAGGATATACGAGCAGTACTTC. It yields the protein CASSDSGRIYEQYF.

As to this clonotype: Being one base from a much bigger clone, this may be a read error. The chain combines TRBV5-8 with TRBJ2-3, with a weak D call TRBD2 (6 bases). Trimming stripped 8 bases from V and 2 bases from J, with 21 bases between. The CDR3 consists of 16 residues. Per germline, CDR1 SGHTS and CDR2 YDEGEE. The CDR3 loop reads CARSPSSARVTDTQYF. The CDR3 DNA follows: TGTGCCAGAAGCCCCTCTAGCGCGAGGGTCACAGATACGCAGTATTTT.

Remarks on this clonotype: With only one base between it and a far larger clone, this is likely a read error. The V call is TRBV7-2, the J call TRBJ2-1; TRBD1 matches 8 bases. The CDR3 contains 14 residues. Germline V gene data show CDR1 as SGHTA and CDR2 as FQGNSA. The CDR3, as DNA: TGTGCCAGCAGTTGGGGACAGGTAAACAATGAGAAGTTCTTC. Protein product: CASSWGQVNNEKFF.

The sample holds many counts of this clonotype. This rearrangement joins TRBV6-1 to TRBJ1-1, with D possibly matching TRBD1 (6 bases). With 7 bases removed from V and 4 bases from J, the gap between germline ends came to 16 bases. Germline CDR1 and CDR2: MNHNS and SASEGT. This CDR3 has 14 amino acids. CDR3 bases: TGTGCCAGCATAGATGGGGGGCTGATCACTGAAGCTTTCTTT. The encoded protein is CASIDGGLITEAFF.

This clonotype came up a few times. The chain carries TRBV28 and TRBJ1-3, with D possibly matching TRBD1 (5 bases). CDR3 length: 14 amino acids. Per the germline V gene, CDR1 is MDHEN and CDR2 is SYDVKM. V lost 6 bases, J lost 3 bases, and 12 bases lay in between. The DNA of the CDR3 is TGTGCCAGCAGCACAGACAGCTTTGGAAACACCATATATTTT. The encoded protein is CASSTDSFGNTIYF.

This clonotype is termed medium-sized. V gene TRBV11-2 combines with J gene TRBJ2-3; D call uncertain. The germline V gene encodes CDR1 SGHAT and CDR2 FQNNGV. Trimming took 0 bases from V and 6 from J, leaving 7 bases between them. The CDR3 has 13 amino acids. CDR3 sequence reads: CASSLDRLDTQYF. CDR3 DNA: TGTGCCAGCAGCTTAGATCGTTTGGATACGCAGTATTTT.

The CDR3 DNA reads TGTGCCAGCAACCCAGCGGGGGGAGCGGGAGATACGCAGTATTTT. Translated, it gives CASNPAGGAGDTQYF. The V and J genes are TRBV27 and TRBJ2-3; 9 nucleotides align to TRBD2. Germline lookup yields CDR1 MNHEY and CDR2 SMNVEV (reference sequence). This CDR3 has 15 amino acids. V dropped 7 bases and J dropped 5; count of bases not matched to a gene: 10.

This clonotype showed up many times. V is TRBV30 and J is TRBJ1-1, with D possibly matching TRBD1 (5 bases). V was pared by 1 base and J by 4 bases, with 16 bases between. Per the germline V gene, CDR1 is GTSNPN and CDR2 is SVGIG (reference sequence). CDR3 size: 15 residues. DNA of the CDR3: TGTGCCTGGAGTGAACGAAGGGGAATTAGCACTGAAGCTTTCTTT. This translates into CAWSERRGISTEAFF.

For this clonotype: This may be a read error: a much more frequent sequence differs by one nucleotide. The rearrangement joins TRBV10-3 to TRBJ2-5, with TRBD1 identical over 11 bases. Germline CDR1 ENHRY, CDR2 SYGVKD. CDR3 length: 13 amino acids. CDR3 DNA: TGTAGTACCGGGACAGGGGGGGGAGAGAACCAGTACTTC. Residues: CSTGTGGGENQYF.

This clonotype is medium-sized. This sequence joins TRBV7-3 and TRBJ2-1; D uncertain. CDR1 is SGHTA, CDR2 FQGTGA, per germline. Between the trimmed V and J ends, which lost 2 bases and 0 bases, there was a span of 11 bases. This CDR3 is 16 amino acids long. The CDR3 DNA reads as TGTGCCAGCAGCTTAGGCGCGGTAAGCTCCTACAATGAGCAGTTCTTC. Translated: CASSLGAVSSYNEQFF.

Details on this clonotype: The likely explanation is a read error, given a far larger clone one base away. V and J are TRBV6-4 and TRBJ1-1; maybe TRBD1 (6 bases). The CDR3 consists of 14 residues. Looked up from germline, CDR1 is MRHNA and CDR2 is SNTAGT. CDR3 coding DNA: TGTGCCAGCAGACACCAGGGGTGGAACACTGAAGCTTTATTT. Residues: CASRHQGWNTEALF.

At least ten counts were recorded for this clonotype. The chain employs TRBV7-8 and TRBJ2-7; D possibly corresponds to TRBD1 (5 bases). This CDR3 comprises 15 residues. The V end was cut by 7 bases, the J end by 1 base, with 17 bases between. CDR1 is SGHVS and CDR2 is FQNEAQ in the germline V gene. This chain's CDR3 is CASTIERGLSYEQYF. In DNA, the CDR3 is TGTGCCAGCACCATCGAAAGGGGCTTATCCTACGAGCAGTACTTC.

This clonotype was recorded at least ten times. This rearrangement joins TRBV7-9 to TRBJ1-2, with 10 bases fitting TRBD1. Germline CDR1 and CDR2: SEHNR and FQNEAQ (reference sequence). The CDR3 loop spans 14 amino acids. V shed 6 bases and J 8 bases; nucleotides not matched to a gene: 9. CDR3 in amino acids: CASSPGTGDRGYTF. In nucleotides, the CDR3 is TGTGCCAGCAGTCCCGGGACAGGGGACAGGGGCTACACCTTC.

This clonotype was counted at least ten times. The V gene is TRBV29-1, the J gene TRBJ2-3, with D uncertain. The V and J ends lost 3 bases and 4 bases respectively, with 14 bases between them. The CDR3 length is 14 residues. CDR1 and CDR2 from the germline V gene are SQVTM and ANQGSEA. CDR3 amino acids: CSVDEDYWSDTQYF. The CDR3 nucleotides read TGCAGCGTTGACGAGGATTATTGGTCAGATACGCAGTATTTT.